One and the same sample provided the 8 T cell receptor beta chains below, sequenced in a study of radiation and T cells in renal cell carcinoma. Time point: baseline pretreatment blood. Treatment in this sample: 15 Gy SBRT to primary tumor, nephrectomy 4 weeks later. The repertoire was sequenced with immunoSEQ multiplex PCR; TCRdb's copy has only in-frame clones and lacks some. The sample holds 130,000 to 150,000 clones, 88% seen once. Sequences were derived from blood, sampled from a patient whose treatment included radiotherapy and nephrectomy. The receptors were sampled from a woman between 65 and 79 years old with renal cell carcinoma.

This clone was seen a few times. The chain is built from TRBV14 and TRBJ1-1; perhaps TRBD1 as D (6 bases). The CDR3 runs to 16 residues. CDR1 SGHDN and CDR2 FVKESK come from the germline V gene. The V and J ends lost 2 bases and 0 bases respectively, with 13 bases between them. CDR3 DNA sequence: TGTGCCAGCAGCCAAAGGGGGGGGCACATGAACACTGAAGCTTTCTTT. Translating it yields CASSQRGGHMNTEAFF.

The chain links TRBV7-2 to TRBJ1-1; D gene uncertain. V shed 5 bases and J shed 2 bases, with 12 bases lying between them. Germline assignment: CDR1 SGHTA and CDR2 FQGNSA. The CDR3 sequence is 14 residues long. CDR3 nucleotide sequence: TGTGCCAGCAGCCGCAGAAATTTTAACACTGAAGCTTTCTTT. Residues: CASSRRNFNTEAFF.

This clone was recorded once. The gene calls are TRBV11-1 and TRBJ1-1; TRBD1 matches at 7 bases. The CDR3 runs 14 residues. Trimming took 5 bases from V and 6 from J; bases not matched to a gene: 9. Looked up from germline, CDR1 is SGHAT and CDR2 is FQDESV (reference sequence). CDR3 in DNA: TGTGCCAGCAGCGCACCGGGACAGCAACCTGAAGCTTTCTTT. Its protein is CASSAPGQQPEAFF.

This chain links TRBV6-1 with TRBJ1-2, with D hard to call. Germline-derived CDR1 and CDR2 are MNHNS and SASEGT. CDR3 length: 13 amino acids. Trimming stripped 2 bases from V and 6 bases from J, with 10 bases between. The CDR3 protein is CASSEMRWDGYTF. The CDR3 nucleotides are TGTGCCAGCAGTGAAATGAGATGGGATGGCTACACCTTC.

The chain has TRBV19 and TRBJ1-5; 11 nucleotides align to TRBD1. The CDR3 covers 16 residues. Unmatched junction bases numbered 8, after V lost 5 bases and J lost 5 bases. Germline V gene lookup returns CDR1 LNHDA and CDR2 SQIVND (reference sequence). The CDR3 DNA sequence: TGTGCCAGTAGTCCTCCCGGGACAGGGGGATATCAGCCCCAGCATTTT. Translated: CASSPPGTGGYQPQHF.

This rearrangement joins TRBV7-2 to TRBJ2-3; possibly TRBD2 for D (6 bases). This CDR3 has 13 residues. The V gene lost 3 bases and the J gene lost 5 bases, with 9 bases spanning the gap. Germline V gene lookup returns CDR1 SGHTA and CDR2 FQGNSA. The CDR3 coding sequence is TGTGCCAGCAGCTTGGACTACAAAGATACGCAGTATTTT. Encoded protein: CASSLDYKDTQYF.

The V and J genes are TRBV9 and TRBJ2-3; 8 nucleotides align to TRBD1. Germline CDR1 and CDR2: SGDLS and YYNGEE. The V segment lost 2 bases and the J segment 4 bases; nucleotides outside the gene matches: 3. The CDR3 extends over 14 amino acids. Here the CDR3 reads CASSVGQGADTQYF. CDR3 DNA sequence: TGTGCCAGCAGCGTTGGACAGGGTGCAGATACGCAGTATTTT.

The chain combines TRBV5-1 with TRBJ2-1; the match to TRBD1 covers 7 bases. The V gene end was trimmed by 4 bases and the J gene end by 3 bases; junction bases not matched to a gene: 10. CDR3 size: 16 residues. Germline CDR1 reads SGHRS; CDR2 reads YFSETQ. DNA of the CDR3: TGCGCCAGCAGCCTGACCACAGGGGTCAACTACAATGAGCAGTTCTTC. This sequence encodes CASSLTTGVNYNEQFF.